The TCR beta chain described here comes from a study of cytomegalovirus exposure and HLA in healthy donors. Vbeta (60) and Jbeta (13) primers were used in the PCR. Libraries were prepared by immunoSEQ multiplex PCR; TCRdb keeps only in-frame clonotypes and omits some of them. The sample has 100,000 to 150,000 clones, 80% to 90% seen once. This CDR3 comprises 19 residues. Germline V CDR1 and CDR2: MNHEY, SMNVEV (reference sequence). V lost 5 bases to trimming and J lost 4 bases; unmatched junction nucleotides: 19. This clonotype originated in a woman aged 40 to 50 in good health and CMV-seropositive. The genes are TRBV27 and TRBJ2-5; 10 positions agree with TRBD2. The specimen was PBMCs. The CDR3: CASSPVTGTSDDLGETQYF. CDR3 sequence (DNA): TGTGCCAGCAGTCCGGTCACCGGGACTAGCGATGACCTTGGAGAGACCCAGTACTTC.